Listed here are 3 T cell receptor beta chains from one sample, sequenced in a study of shared clonotypes between healthy human individuals. TCRdb's table, derived via immunoSEQ multiplex PCR, lists solely in-frame clones and lacks some. The sample lists 2 million to 2.5 million clones; about 92% were seen once. Selected positively for CCR7 and CD45RO-negative, naive CD8 cells excluded terminally differentiated effector memory CD45RA+ cells. Source material: naive CD8+ T cells from PBMCs. The receptors were gathered from a man younger than 35 in good health. Some clones in this sample may be carry-over from other donors' samples.

The chain employs TRBV4-1 and TRBJ2-4; D not certain. Trimming shortened V by 1 base and J by 2 bases, and 9 bases separated the two germline ends. CDR1 and CDR2 (germline): MGHRA, YSYEKL. The CDR3 has 15 amino acids. The DNA of the CDR3 is TGCGCCAGCAGCCAAGTTGGGGTTACCAAAAACATTCAGTACTTC. It specifies CASSQVGVTKNIQYF.

This chain uses TRBV27 with TRBJ2-7, with 7 bases matching TRBD2. V lost 2 bases to trimming and J lost 6 bases; unmatched junction nucleotides: 7. Germline CDR1 and CDR2: MNHEY and SMNVEV (reference sequence). The CDR3 length is 14 residues. The CDR3 loop reads CASSLADPGGEQYF. DNA for the CDR3: TGTGCCAGCAGTTTAGCTGATCCGGGAGGCGAGCAGTACTTC.

The V gene is TRBV27, the J gene TRBJ2-1, with 12 positions matching TRBD2. The CDR3 sequence is 16 residues long. V gave up 6 bases and J gave up 4 bases; unmatched junction bases: 7. Germline lookup yields CDR1 MNHEY and CDR2 SMNVEV (reference sequence). This chain's CDR3 is CASRTSGRSGYNEQFF. DNA for the CDR3: TGTGCCAGCAGGACTAGCGGGAGAAGTGGGTACAATGAGCAGTTCTTC.